These T cell receptor beta chains were read from a single sample in a study of cytomegalovirus exposure and HLA in healthy donors. Profiling relied on immunoSEQ multiplex PCR, and the TCRdb table lists in-frame clones only, not all of them. The sample includes some 150,000 clones, approximately 79% of them seen just once. Sample: PBMCs. The receptors here all came from a man aged 18 to 35 in good health and CMV-seropositive. Both conserved end residues are part of each CDR3. Each record gives: J gene, V gene, clone size, D gene, CDR3 DNA, CDR3 protein. A D gene is named only where the DNA matches it firmly. Expanded clones get a size class; other rows say once, few or many, or leave the size out.

>TRBJ2-7|TRBV28|-|TRBD2
TGTGCCAGCAGTTTGCCCGGGACTAGCGGGGGCCGAGACTACGAGCAGTACTTC
CASSLPGTSGGRDYEQYF
>TRBJ1-2|TRBV27|-|-
TGTGCCAGCAGTTTATCAAGGACAGCCTATGGCTACACCTTC
CASSLSRTAYGYTF
>TRBJ2-7|TRBV4-1|-|TRBD1
TGCGCCAGCAGCCAAGGTTGGACAGGGACCAACGAGCAGTACTTC
CASSQGWTGTNEQYF
>TRBJ2-1|TRBV4-1|-|TRBD2
TGCGCCAGCAGCCAAGATAGGAGCGGGACGAACAATGAGCAGTTCTTC
CASSQDRSGTNNEQFF
>TRBJ2-3|TRBV6-5|-|-
TGTGCCAGCAGTTATAAAGCGCGCACAGATACGCAGTATTTT
CASSYKARTDTQYF
>TRBJ2-1|TRBV7-6|medium-sized|-
TGTGCCAGCTCCCTTGAGGCCCGCTCCTACAATGAGCAGTTCTTC
CASSLEARSYNEQFF
>TRBJ2-1|TRBV9|-|TRBD2
TGTGCCAGCAGCTTTGGTACGGGGGGGGCGAGGAATGAGCAGTTCTTC
CASSFGTGGARNEQFF
>TRBJ2-7|TRBV4-3|-|-
TGCGCCAGCAGCCAAGTAGTAACCTACGAGCAGTACTTC
CASSQVVTYEQYF
>TRBJ2-1|TRBV5-4|-|-
TGTGCCAGCAGCCCGCCAGCGGCTAGCTCCTACAATGAGCAGTTCTTC
CASSPPAASSYNEQFF
>TRBJ2-7|TRBV28|-|-
TGTGCCAGCAGTTTCTCACTAGCTTACGAGCAGTACTTC
CASSFSLAYEQYF
>TRBJ1-1|TRBV5-1|-|-
TGCGCCAGCAGCCAAACAGGGCCGAGGACTGAAGCTTTCTTT
CASSQTGPRTEAFF